The clone carrying this T cell receptor (beta chain) appeared many times. No antigen is known for it. The record originates from a study of neurological immune-mediated disorders. Study findings and constraints: HTLV-1-associated myelopathy displayed the greatest TCR clonal expansion, and multiple sclerosis exhibited the smallest, lower than that of healthy controls.

TCRdb called the 5' RACE reads again in MiXCR, with one record for every CDR3 protein. Here the sample spans approximately 44,000 distinct CDR3 sequences, 4.5% to 7% being singletons. Per the germline V gene, CDR1 is SGHTA and CDR2 is FQGNSA. J was trimmed by 2 bases and V by 6 bases; bases with no gene match: 8. There are 15 residues in the CDR3. Sample: CD4+ T cells from blood. The V and J genes are TRBV7-2 and TRBJ2-3; 7 nucleotides match TRBD1. The TCR originated in a woman under 30 with multiple sclerosis. CDR3 DNA sequence: TGTGCCAGCAGACCACAGGGGCGGTCCACAGATACGCAGTATTTT. This encodes CASRPQGRSTDTQYF.